The rows below give T cell receptor beta chains drawn from one sample of a study of CD8+CD57+ T cells in acquired aplastic anemia. TCRdb itself ran the reads through MiXCR, one entry per CDR3 protein. This repertoire shows about 40,000 distinct CDR3 sequences, roughly 69% found once; its top ten account for roughly three fifths. The sample comprised sorted CD4+, CD8+, or CD8+CD57+ T cells (not recorded which) from PBMCs. The source of these receptors is a human donor with aplastic anemia. Each CDR3 is given with its conserved first and last residue. The D gene is left open where the match is weak. Expanded clones get a size class; other rows say once, few or many, or leave the size out.

V gene	D gene	clone size	J gene	CDR3 DNA	CDR3 protein
TRBV2	NA	NA	TRBJ2-1	TGTGCCAGCAGTGAAGTGGTGACCCTGGGTGAGCAGTTCTTC	CASSEVVTLGEQFF
TRBV4-1	NA	NA	TRBJ1-1	TGCGCCAGCAGCCAAGGACAGGTGCCGATCACTGAAGCTTTCTTT	CASSQGQVPITEAFF
TRBV7-2	NA	few	TRBJ2-7	TGTGCCAGCAGCTCCGACGAGCAGTACTTC	CASSSDEQYF
TRBV12-3/TRBV12-4	NA	NA	TRBJ1-1	TGTGCCAGCAGTTTCACAGAAGCTTTCTTT	CASSFTEAFF
TRBV7-2	NA	NA	TRBJ1-2	TGTGCCAGCAGCCGCGGGGGCGTTACGTGGGATGGCTACACCTTC	CASSRGGVTWDGYTF
TRBV6-1	TRBD2	NA	TRBJ2-3	TGTGCCAGCAGTGAAGGTACTAGCGGGGCAGATACGCAGTATTTT	CASSEGTSGADTQYF
TRBV29-1	TRBD2	few	TRBJ2-7	TGCAGCGTTGAGGGGAGCGGGAGTGGCGAGCAGTACTTC	CSVEGSGSGEQYF
TRBV7-2	TRBD1	once	TRBJ1-1	TGTGCCAGCAGCTTAGCGACAGGGGTATACACTGAAGCTTTCTTT	CASSLATGVYTEAFF
TRBV6-1	NA	NA	TRBJ2-7	TGTGCCAGCAGTGACGGACAGTTCGACGAGCAGTACTTC	CASSDGQFDEQYF
TRBV29-1	NA	few	TRBJ2-1	TGCAGCGCGAAGGGGGGTCCAAAAGGCAATGAGCAGTTCTTC	CSAKGGPKGNEQFF
TRBV24-1	NA	NA	TRBJ2-5	TGTGCCACCAGTGAGACCGTCCTAAATGGTGCAGAGACCCAGTACTTC	CATSETVLNGAETQYF
TRBV15	TRBD2	NA	TRBJ2-5	TGTGCCGCCAGCAGCTCTAGCGGGGGGGCCGGGGAGACCCAGTACTTC	CAASSSSGGAGETQYF
TRBV29-1	NA	NA	TRBJ2-3	TGCAGCGTTCACTCGACAGCTAGCACAGATACGCAGTATTTT	CSVHSTASTDTQYF
TRBV6-4	TRBD1	NA	TRBJ1-6	TGTGCCAGCACCCCGGGACAGGATAATTCACCCCTCCACTTT	CASTPGQDNSPLHF
TRBV2	NA	NA	TRBJ1-2	TGTGCCAGCAGTGCCCGACAGGCCGACTATGGCTACACCTTC	CASSARQADYGYTF
TRBV6-1	NA	many	TRBJ2-7	TGTGCCAGCAGTCCCCGGCAGGGCGGCTACGAGCAGTACTTC	CASSPRQGGYEQYF
TRBV2	NA	NA	TRBJ1-5	TGTGCCAGCACAGGACACTATAGCAATCAGCCCCAGCATTTT	CASTGHYSNQPQHF
TRBV20-1	TRBD1	NA	TRBJ1-5	TGCAGTGCGTCCGGGACAGATAGCAATCAGCCCCAGCATTTT	CSASGTDSNQPQHF
TRBV6-2/TRBV6-3	NA	many	TRBJ2-3	TGTGCCAGCAACCAGGGAACAGATACGCAGTATTTT	CASNQGTDTQYF
TRBV4-1	NA	many	TRBJ2-1	TGCGCCAGCAGCCAAGATCCGAGGGTGAGCTACAATGAGCAGTTCTTC	CASSQDPRVSYNEQFF
TRBV20-1	NA	NA	TRBJ2-7	TGCAGTGCTAAGGGGCGGGTATACGAGCAGTACTTC	CSAKGRVYEQYF
TRBV7-8	NA	NA	TRBJ2-6	TGTGCTGTTGTACCCGGATCGGCCAACGTCCTGACTTTC	CAVVPGSANVLTF
TRBV5-1	NA	NA	TRBJ1-1	TGCGCCAGCAGCTTGAACACTGACCTGAACACTGAAGCTTTCTTT	CASSLNTDLNTEAFF
TRBV9	NA	NA	TRBJ2-6	TGTGCCAGCAGCGTAGAACCAGGGACTGGGGCCAACGTCCTGACTTTC	CASSVEPGTGANVLTF
TRBV7-8	TRBD2	once	TRBJ2-3	TGTGCCAGCAGCCCGACTAGCGGGGGGGGCACAGATACGCAGTATTTT	CASSPTSGGGTDTQYF
TRBV10-3	TRBD1	NA	TRBJ1-1	TGTGCCATCAGTGAGTCGGGGACAGACTTCTCGAACACTGAAGCTTTCTTT	CAISESGTDFSNTEAFF
TRBV19	NA	NA	TRBJ2-7	TGTGCCAGTAGTATCTGGGCGGGGAACGAGGTCGAGCAGTACTTC	CASSIWAGNEVEQYF
TRBV20-1	NA	NA	TRBJ2-5	TGCAGTGCTTCGAAAAATGGAGAGACCCAGTACTTC	CSASKNGETQYF
TRBV29-1	NA	NA	TRBJ2-5	TGCAGCGTTACGACAGGAAGTTCCCCGAGAGTACAAGAGACCCAGTACTTC	CSVTTGSSPRVQETQYF
TRBV25-1	NA	NA	TRBJ1-1	TGTGCCAGCAGTGAATGGGGCAGGGACACCCCAGTAGCTTTCTTT	CASSEWGRDTPVAFF
TRBV7-9	TRBD2	NA	TRBJ2-5	TGTGCCAGCAGCCTCGGACTAGCGGGAAAGACCCAGTACTTC	CASSLGLAGKTQYF
TRBV15	NA	NA	TRBJ2-1	TGTGCCACCAGCAGTAACGGACAGACCTCCTACAATGAGCAGTTCTTC	CATSSNGQTSYNEQFF
TRBV2	NA	many	TRBJ2-5	TGTGCCAGCAGTGAATATGGTGGTTGGGGGGAGACCCAGTACTTC	CASSEYGGWGETQYF
TRBV19	NA	NA	TRBJ2-7	TGTGCCAGTAGTATTATTCACGGAGGGGGAAATGAGCAGTACTTC	CASSIIHGGGNEQYF
TRBV5-1	NA	NA	TRBJ1-2	TGCGCCAGCAGCTTGCTGGGACTCAACTATGGCTACACCTTC	CASSLLGLNYGYTF
TRBV6-1	TRBD1	many	TRBJ2-3	TGTGCCAGCAGTCAAGCGACAGGGACAGATACGCAGTATTTT	CASSQATGTDTQYF
TRBV11-1	TRBD1	many	TRBJ2-7	TGTGCCAGCAGCTTAGGGACGGGACAGGACATATACGAGCAGTACTTC	CASSLGTGQDIYEQYF
TRBV6-1	NA	NA	TRBJ2-7	TGTGCCAGCCGAGGGGGGACTCTATACTACGAGCAGTACTTC	CASRGGTLYYEQYF
TRBV19	NA	once	TRBJ1-6	TGTGCCAGTAGTGCTTCGACGAATTCACCCCTCCACTTT	CASSASTNSPLHF
TRBV10-3	TRBD1	many	TRBJ2-7	TGTGCCATCAGGGGGCTCGTGGGGACAGACTCCTACGAGCAGTACTTC	CAIRGLVGTDSYEQYF
TRBV24-1	NA	few	TRBJ1-5	TGTGCCACCAGCTCAGATGTGGGGGAACGCAATCAGCCCCAGCATTTT	CATSSDVGERNQPQHF